The rows below give T cell receptor beta chains drawn from one sample of a study of shared clonotypes between healthy human individuals. Produced via immunoSEQ multiplex PCR; TCRdb's table is partial and in-frame only. The sample holds fewer than 1.4 million clones, 75% to 85% seen once. Sequencing used memory CD4+ T cells from PBMCs. Receptor source: a young man in good health. Some clones in this sample may be carry-over from other donors' samples. The CDR3 runs from the conserved cysteine through the conserved F or W. The D gene is left open where the match is weak. Only some rows state a clone size, as once, few, many or a class for expanded clones.

TRBJ1-5 . TRBV28 . TGTGCCAGCAGCGATTTACCGGGGGAGCCCCAGCATTTT CASSDLPGEPQHF
TRBJ1-3 . TRBV2 . TGTGCCAGCAGTAGCTTTACGGCCATATATTTT CASSSFTAIYF
TRBJ1-2 TRBD1 TRBV6-5 . TGCGCCAGCAGTCCAGGGGGGCTTAACTATGGCTACACCTTC CASSPGGLNYGYTF
TRBJ2-2 TRBD1 TRBV4-3 . TGCGCCAGCAGCCAAGATCGAGGGGGCAACACCGGGGAGCTGTTTTTT CASSQDRGGNTGELFF
TRBJ2-2 TRBD1 TRBV7-3 . TGTGCCAGCAGCTCACAGGGGGCGCCGAACACCGGGGAGCTGTTTTTT CASSSQGAPNTGELFF
TRBJ2-5 . TRBV5-5 once TGTGCCAGCAGCTCCCCGGGAAGCCAAGAGACCCAGTACTTC CASSSPGSQETQYF
TRBJ2-7 . TRBV5-1 . TGCGCCAGCAGCTTGGGCCGGACTGGGACCTACGAGCAGTACTTC CASSLGRTGTYEQYF
TRBJ2-7 TRBD2 TRBV10-3 few TGTGCCATCACGGCTAGCGGGAGTACCTACGAGCAGTACTTC CAITASGSTYEQYF
TRBJ1-2 . TRBV5-6 . TGTGCCAGCAGCCAACCACACGGGGGTGGGGTTGGCTACACCTTC CASSQPHGGGVGYTF
TRBJ2-2 . TRBV7-3 . TGTGCCAGCAGCTTGGGCGGGACGAGCGGGGAGCTGTTTTTT CASSLGGTSGELFF
TRBJ2-7 TRBD2 TRBV28 . TGTGCCAGCGTGACTAGCGGGAGGACCTACTACGAGCAGTACTTC CASVTSGRTYYEQYF
TRBJ1-2 . TRBV7-9 . TGTGCCAGCAGCTTAGGTGGGAGTGTTACGGAGAGCTACACCTTC CASSLGGSVTESYTF
TRBJ2-3 . TRBV18 . TGTGCCAGCTCTTCGAGACAGACCGGGACAGATACGCAGTATTTT CASSSRQTGTDTQYF
TRBJ2-1 TRBD2 TRBV4-1 . TGCGCCAGCAGCCTAACTAGCGGGATGCGGAATGAGCAGTTCTTC CASSLTSGMRNEQFF
TRBJ2-2 TRBD1 TRBV11-3 . TGTGCCAGCAGCTTACGTTACAGGGGCGGGGAGCTGTTTTTT CASSLRYRGGELFF
TRBJ1-5 . TRBV7-2 . TGTGCCAGCAGCTTAGACCACGGCGAACAGCTCAATCAGCCCCAGCATTTT CASSLDHGEQLNQPQHF
TRBJ2-5 . TRBV5-1 . TGCGCCAGCAGCTTCGGGGCAGGCTTCGCCGGCGGGGAGACCCAGTACTTC CASSFGAGFAGGETQYF
TRBJ1-3 . TRBV7-2 . TGTGCCAGCAGCTTAGATCGGGGAGGGTTCGGAAACACCATATATTTT CASSLDRGGFGNTIYF
TRBJ2-1 . TRBV7-2 . TGTGCCAGCAGCTTTACATCCACCGACTACTTTAGCCGGGTCTTC CASSFTSTDYFSRVF
TRBJ2-3 TRBD2 TRBV5-4 . TGTGCCAGCAGCCCCGGGACTAGCGGGAGGGCCGAAGATACGCAGTATTTT CASSPGTSGRAEDTQYF
TRBJ1-3 . TRBV28 few TGTGCCAGCAAAGGGTCAGACAGCTCTGGAAACACCATATATTTT CASKGSDSSGNTIYF
TRBJ1-1 TRBD1 TRBV28 . TGTGCCAGCAGTGCCGGACAGGGCCCGTTAGCTTTCTTT CASSAGQGPLAFF
TRBJ2-2 . TRBV10-1 . TGCGCCAGCAGTGATACAGGGAACACCGGGGAGCTGTTTTTT CASSDTGNTGELFF
TRBJ2-1 . TRBV29-1 once TGCAGCGTTGACAGCAGGTCCTACAATGAGCAGTTCTTC CSVDSRSYNEQFF
TRBJ2-6 TRBD1 TRBV5-1 many TGCGCCAGCAGCTTAACCGGGACAGACAACGTCCTGACTTTC CASSLTGTDNVLTF
TRBJ2-7 . TRBV28 . TGTGCCAGCAGCGCTCCCTACGAGCAGTACTTC CASSAPYEQYF
TRBJ1-4 . TRBV5-1 few TGCGCCAGCAGCCCGACTCAGGGGGAAAAACTGTTTTTT CASSPTQGEKLFF
TRBJ2-1 . TRBV12-1 . TGTGCCAGAGTAGCGGGAGAGGCTAAGTATGAGCAGTTCTTC CARVAGEAKYEQFF
TRBJ2-2 . TRBV15 . TGTGCCACCAGCAGGGGAAATGACCACGACACCGGGGAGCTGTTTTTT CATSRGNDHDTGELFF
TRBJ2-2 . TRBV7-9 . TGTGCCAGCAGCCCGGGTCCGGTAGGCGGGGAGCTGTTTTTT CASSPGPVGGELFF
TRBJ1-4 TRBD1 TRBV28 . TGTGCCAGCCTATTCAGGGGGCGCATTGAAAAACTGTTTTTT CASLFRGRIEKLFF
TRBJ2-7 . TRBV7-3 . TGTGCCAGCAGCTTATCGGGGACCTCCTACGAGCAGTACTTC CASSLSGTSYEQYF
TRBJ2-3 . TRBV19 . TGTGCCAGTAGTACCTCTTGGGGACCTAGCACAGATACGCAGTATTTT CASSTSWGPSTDTQYF
TRBJ1-1 TRBD1 TRBV10-3 few TGTGCCATCAGGGCGCCAGGGGGCTCGAACACTGAAGCTTTCTTT CAIRAPGGSNTEAFF
TRBJ1-1 TRBD1 TRBV4-2 . TGTGCCAGCAGCCAAGGGGACAGCTTGAACACTGAAGCTTTCTTT CASSQGDSLNTEAFF
TRBJ2-7 . TRBV19 once TGTGCCAGTAGTAGACAGGACTTCCCCTACGAGCAGTACTTC CASSRQDFPYEQYF
TRBJ2-2 TRBD1 TRBV7-3 few TGTGCCACCAAAGACAGGGGGGACACCGGGGAGCTGTTTTTT CATKDRGDTGELFF
TRBJ2-5 TRBD2 TRBV18 . TGTGCCAGCTCACCGGGACTAGCGGGAGCAGAGACCCAGTACTTC CASSPGLAGAETQYF
TRBJ2-1 TRBD2 TRBV7-2 . TGTGCCAGCAGCGCACAAGCGGGGCCTCGGAATGAGCAGTTCTTC CASSAQAGPRNEQFF
TRBJ2-5 TRBD2 TRBV10-3 many TGTGCCATCAGTGAGTCGGGGGGGGTAGAGACCCAGTACTTC CAISESGGVETQYF
TRBJ1-1 . TRBV5-5 few TGTGCCAGCAGCTTGGAAATCCGCAACACTGAAGCTTTCTTT CASSLEIRNTEAFF
TRBJ1-4 . TRBV28 . TGTGCCAGCAGTTTAAGCATAACCTCTGCAACTAATGAAAAACTGTTTTTT CASSLSITSATNEKLFF
TRBJ2-7 TRBD1 TRBV28 . TGTGCCAGCAGTTCACCGGGACAGGGGGCCCCCTACGAGCAGTACTTC CASSSPGQGAPYEQYF
TRBJ2-4 . TRBV11-2 . TGTGCCAGCAGCTTAGGTAACATTCAGTACTTC CASSLGNIQYF
TRBJ2-2 . TRBV5-5 . TGTGCCAGCAGCTTGACACTACTCCTGAACACCGGGGAGCTGTTTTTT CASSLTLLLNTGELFF
TRBJ2-7 . TRBV2 . TGTGCCACCCGGGGGTACTACGAGCAGTACTTC CATRGYYEQYF
TRBJ2-7 TRBD2 TRBV11-2 few TGTGCCAGCAGCCGCAGTAGCGGGAACTACGAGCAGTACTTC CASSRSSGNYEQYF
TRBJ1-2 . TRBV2 . TGTGCCAGCAGTGCACCCCCAGGGTCTCCCGACTATGGCTACACCTTC CASSAPPGSPDYGYTF
TRBJ2-3 . TRBV9 . TGTGCCAGCAGCGTACGAGCGGGTGAGGGAACAGATACGCAGTATTTT CASSVRAGEGTDTQYF
TRBJ2-3 . TRBV7-2 few TGTGCCAGCAGCTTATGGTCAGGGGCAGATACGCAGTATTTT CASSLWSGADTQYF
TRBJ1-1 . TRBV9 . TGTGCCAGCAGCGTAGCCTCCCACTTGAACACTGAAGCTTTCTTT CASSVASHLNTEAFF
TRBJ1-2 TRBD1 TRBV7-2 . TGTGCCAGCAGCAACAGGGGCTATGGCTACACCTTC CASSNRGYGYTF
TRBJ1-4 . TRBV15 . TGTGCCACCAGCAGAGATCAGCACAGTAATGAAAAACTGTTTTTT CATSRDQHSNEKLFF
TRBJ1-1 . TRBV7-2 . TGTGCCAGCAGCTTCTCAGGGGCAATGAACACTGAAGCTTTCTTT CASSFSGAMNTEAFF
TRBJ2-7 . TRBV20-1 . TGCAGTGCTAGTCTTTCCGAGCAGTACTTC CSASLSEQYF
TRBJ1-3 . TRBV7-9 . TGTGCCAGCAGCTTAGACGGAGTCTTCCCTGGAAACACCATATATTTT CASSLDGVFPGNTIYF
TRBJ2-7 TRBD1 TRBV4-2 . TGTGCCAGCAGCCAATCGGCAGGGGGCTACGAGCAGTACTTC CASSQSAGGYEQYF
TRBJ2-7 . TRBV5-1 few TGCGCCAGCAGCTTGGGCGGGACCTACGAGCAGTACTTC CASSLGGTYEQYF
TRBJ1-1 . TRBV5-5 . TGTGCCAGCAGCTTCAGCGGGGTAGGGGGCACTGAAGCTTTCTTT CASSFSGVGGTEAFF
TRBJ2-5 . TRBV4-1 . TGCGCCAGCAGCCAAGAGGAGGGGGCGCAAACCCAGTACTTC CASSQEEGAQTQYF